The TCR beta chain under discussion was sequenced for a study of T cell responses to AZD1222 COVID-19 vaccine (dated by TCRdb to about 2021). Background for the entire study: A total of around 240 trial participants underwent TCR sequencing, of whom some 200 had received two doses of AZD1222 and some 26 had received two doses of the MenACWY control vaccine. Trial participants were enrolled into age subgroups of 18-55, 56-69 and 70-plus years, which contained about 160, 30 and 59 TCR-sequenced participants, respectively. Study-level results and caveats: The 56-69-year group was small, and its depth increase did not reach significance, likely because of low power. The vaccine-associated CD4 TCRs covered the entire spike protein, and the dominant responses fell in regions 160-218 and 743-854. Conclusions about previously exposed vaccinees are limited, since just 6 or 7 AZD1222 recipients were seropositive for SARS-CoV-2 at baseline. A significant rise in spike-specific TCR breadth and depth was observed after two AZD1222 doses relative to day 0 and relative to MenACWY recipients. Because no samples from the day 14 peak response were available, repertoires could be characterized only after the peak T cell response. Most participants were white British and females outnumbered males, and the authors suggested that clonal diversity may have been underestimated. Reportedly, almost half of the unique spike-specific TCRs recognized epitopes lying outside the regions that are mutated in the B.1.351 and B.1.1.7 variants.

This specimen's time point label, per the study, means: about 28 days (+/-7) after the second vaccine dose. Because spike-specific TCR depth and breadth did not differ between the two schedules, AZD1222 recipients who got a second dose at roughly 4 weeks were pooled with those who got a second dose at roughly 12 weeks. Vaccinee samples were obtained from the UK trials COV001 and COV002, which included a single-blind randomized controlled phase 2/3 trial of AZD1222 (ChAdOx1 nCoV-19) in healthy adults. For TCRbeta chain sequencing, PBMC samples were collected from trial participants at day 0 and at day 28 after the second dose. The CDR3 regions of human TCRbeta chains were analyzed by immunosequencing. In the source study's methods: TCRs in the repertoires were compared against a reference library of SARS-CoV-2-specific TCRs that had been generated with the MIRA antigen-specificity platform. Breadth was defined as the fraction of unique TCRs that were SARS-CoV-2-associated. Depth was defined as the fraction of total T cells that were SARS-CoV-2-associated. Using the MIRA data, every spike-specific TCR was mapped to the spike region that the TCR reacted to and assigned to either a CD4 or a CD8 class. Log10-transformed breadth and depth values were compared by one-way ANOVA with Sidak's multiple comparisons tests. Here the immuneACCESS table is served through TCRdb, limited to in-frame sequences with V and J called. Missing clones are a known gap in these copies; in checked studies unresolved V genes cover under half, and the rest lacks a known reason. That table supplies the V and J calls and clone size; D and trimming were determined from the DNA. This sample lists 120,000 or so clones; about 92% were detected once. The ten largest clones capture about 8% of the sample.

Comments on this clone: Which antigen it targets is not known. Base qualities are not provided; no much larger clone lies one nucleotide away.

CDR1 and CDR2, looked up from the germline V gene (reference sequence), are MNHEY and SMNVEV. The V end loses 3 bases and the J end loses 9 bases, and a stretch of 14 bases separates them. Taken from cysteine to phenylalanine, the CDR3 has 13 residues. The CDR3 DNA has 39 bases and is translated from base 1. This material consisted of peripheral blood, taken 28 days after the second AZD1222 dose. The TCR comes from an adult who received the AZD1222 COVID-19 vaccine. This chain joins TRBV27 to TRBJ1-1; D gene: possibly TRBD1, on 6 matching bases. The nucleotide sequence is TGTGCCAGCAGTTTCCTCGGACAGCCAAAAGCTTTCTTT. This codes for CASSFLGQPKAFF.